This T cell receptor (beta chain) was profiled in a study of patients and donors after allogeneic stem cell transplantation. TCRdb re-analysed the RT-PCR reads in MiXCR, keeping a single row per CDR3 protein. Counted here are about 100,000 distinct CDR3 sequences, about a third occurring once; the ten biggest clones make up approximately 30%. The CDR3 loop spans 16 amino acids. The V and J genes are TRBV21-1 and TRBJ2-7; the table's D call, TRBD1, was not checked against the DNA. TRBV21-1 is deemed a pseudogene. The origin of this receptor is a human donor who was either an allogeneic HSCT recipient or a stem cell or donor lymphocyte infusion donor (not recorded which). It is not recorded whose cells these are; they may come from a transplant donor. Sequencing was performed on blood, either unsorted or a sorted T cell fraction (not recorded which). The CDR3 sequence: CASSKVGQGDLYEQYF. The CDR3 DNA reads as TGTGCCAGCAGCAAAGTTGGGCAGGGAGATTTATACGAGCAGTACTTC.